A selection of T cell receptor beta chains follows, all from one sample in a study of Ad26.COV2.S vaccination and SARS-CoV-2 variants. Assay used: immunoSEQ multiplex PCR; TCRdb lists only in-frame clones, some missing. The sample includes under 550,000 clones, roughly 88% of them seen just once. This specimen consisted of peripheral blood, obtained in a trial of Ad26.COV2.S vaccine versus placebo. The receptors stem from a person aged 18-60 years who received the Ad26.COV2.S COVID-19 vaccine or a placebo. Both conserved end residues are part of each CDR3. The D gene is left open where the match is weak. Rows may omit the clone size; those that give it use once, few, many or a size class.

J gene: TRBJ1-1; D gene: NA; clone size: NA; V gene: TRBV6-2/TRBV6-3; CDR3 protein: CASSYSKSGRFTEAFF; CDR3 DNA: TGTGCCAGCAGTTACTCGAAGTCCGGCAGGTTCACTGAAGCTTTCTTT
J gene: TRBJ2-1; D gene: NA; clone size: NA; V gene: TRBV5-5; CDR3 protein: CASSLRGQGNNEQFF; CDR3 DNA: TGTGCCAGCAGCTTGCGGGGGCAAGGGAACAATGAGCAGTTCTTC
J gene: TRBJ1-6; D gene: NA; clone size: NA; V gene: TRBV4-1; CDR3 protein: CASSPLDSSYNSPLHF; CDR3 DNA: TGCGCCAGCAGCCCGCTCGATAGCTCCTATAATTCACCCCTCCACTTT
J gene: TRBJ2-4; D gene: NA; clone size: NA; V gene: TRBV4-3; CDR3 protein: CASSLRGTKNIQYF; CDR3 DNA: TGCGCCAGCAGCCTCAGGGGAACCAAAAACATTCAGTACTTC
J gene: TRBJ2-2; D gene: NA; clone size: NA; V gene: TRBV27; CDR3 protein: CASSPRAGLGGELFF; CDR3 DNA: TGTGCCAGCAGTCCTAGGGCAGGGTTAGGCGGGGAGCTGTTTTTT
J gene: TRBJ1-1; D gene: NA; clone size: few; V gene: TRBV7-8; CDR3 protein: CASSKGLGVRGNTEAFF; CDR3 DNA: TGTGCCAGCAGCAAGGGGCTGGGGGTGAGGGGGAACACTGAAGCTTTCTTT
J gene: TRBJ2-1; D gene: NA; clone size: NA; V gene: TRBV6-2/TRBV6-3; CDR3 protein: CASSYSYREQFF; CDR3 DNA: TGTGCCAGCAGTTACTCCTACCGGGAGCAGTTCTTC
J gene: TRBJ2-1; D gene: TRBD1; clone size: NA; V gene: TRBV27; CDR3 protein: CASSFPRGPEFF; CDR3 DNA: TGTGCCAGCAGTTTCCCAAGGGGGCCGGAGTTCTTC
J gene: TRBJ2-1; D gene: NA; clone size: NA; V gene: TRBV25-1; CDR3 protein: CASTGSRGSYNEQFF; CDR3 DNA: TGTGCCAGCACGGGAAGCCGGGGATCCTACAATGAGCAGTTCTTC
J gene: TRBJ1-6; D gene: TRBD1; clone size: NA; V gene: TRBV9; CDR3 protein: CASSLLGTENSPLHF; CDR3 DNA: TGTGCCAGCAGCCTCCTGGGGACAGAAAATTCACCCCTCCACTTT
J gene: TRBJ2-5; D gene: NA; clone size: NA; V gene: TRBV6-2/TRBV6-3; CDR3 protein: CASSQTEGYPETQYF; CDR3 DNA: TGTGCCAGCAGTCAGACAGAAGGGTACCCAGAGACCCAGTACTTC
J gene: TRBJ1-5; D gene: NA; clone size: few; V gene: TRBV6-6; CDR3 protein: CASSYSGRPAGAAQHF; CDR3 DNA: TGTGCCAGCAGTTACTCAGGTCGGCCCGCGGGGGCAGCCCAGCATTTT